Listed below are T cell receptor beta chains from one sample, sequenced in a study of blood T cell repertoires in COVID-19. Repertoires were generated with immunoSEQ multiplex PCR, while TCRdb's copy carries only in-frame clones and drops some. The table shows about 260,000 clones, with around nine tenths occurring only once. The specimen sequenced was peripheral blood. Receptor source: a woman in her sixties or seventies with COVID-19, enrolled during active disease. CDR3s include the opening cysteine and the closing phenylalanine or tryptophan. The order of the fields is V gene, D gene, clone size, J gene, CDR3 protein, CDR3 DNA. The D gene is left open where the match is weak. Where a row states a size, it is once, few, many or the class of an expanded clone; other rows omit it.

TRBV5-1,.,.,TRBJ1-4,CASSLFFLNEKLFF,TGCGCCAGCAGCTTGTTTTTTTTAAATGAAAAACTGTTTTTT
TRBV19,TRBD2,.,TRBJ2-5,CASSAGRVQETQYF,TGTGCCAGTAGCGCCGGGAGGGTCCAAGAGACCCAGTACTTC
TRBV6-5,TRBD1,once,TRBJ1-2,CASRRDRAYGYTF,TGTGCCAGCAGAAGGGACAGGGCCTATGGCTACACCTTC
TRBV29-1,.,.,TRBJ1-3,CSVGGGPGNTIYF,TGCAGCGTGGGAGGAGGTCCTGGAAACACCATATATTTT
TRBV6-6,TRBD1,.,TRBJ1-6,CASRIRDRSNSPLHF,TGTGCCAGCAGAATCCGGGACAGGAGTAATTCACCCCTCCACTTT
TRBV28,.,.,TRBJ1-5,CASSLNRVQPQHF,TGTGCCAGCAGTTTAAATCGGGTACAGCCCCAGCATTTT
TRBV28,.,.,TRBJ2-1,CASSLFNTYNEQFF,TGTGCCAGCAGTTTATTCAACACGTACAATGAGCAGTTCTTC
TRBV27,TRBD1,.,TRBJ2-7,CASSSLGTGGNEQYF,TGTGCCAGCAGCTCCCTTGGGACAGGGGGTAACGAGCAGTACTTC
TRBV4-2,.,.,TRBJ1-2,CASSQGTGSIYGYTF,TGTGCCAGCAGCCAGGGTACAGGCAGTATATATGGCTACACCTTC
TRBV28,.,once,TRBJ1-5,CASSRLQGSNQPQHF,TGTGCCAGCAGTCGCCTACAGGGAAGCAATCAGCCCCAGCATTTT
TRBV19,.,.,TRBJ2-1,CASNRDHNEQFF,TGTGCCAGTAACAGGGACCACAATGAGCAGTTCTTC
TRBV9,.,.,TRBJ1-2,CASSASPGLRYGYTF,TGTGCCAGCAGCGCCTCACCGGGACTCCGATATGGCTACACCTTC
TRBV24-1,.,.,TRBJ1-1,CATSDTVPGKGTEAFF,TGTGCCACCAGTGATACCGTCCCAGGCAAAGGCACTGAAGCTTTCTTT
TRBV6-4,TRBD1,.,TRBJ1-1,CASSDGVATGKAFF,TGTGCCAGCAGTGACGGGGTTGCGACAGGGAAAGCTTTCTTT
TRBV7-3,.,.,TRBJ2-1,CASSFRGGNEQFF,TGTGCCAGCAGCTTTCGCGGCGGCAATGAGCAGTTCTTC
TRBV7-2,.,.,TRBJ1-4,CASSAAGPSNEKLFF,TGTGCCAGCAGCGCTGCAGGGCCGTCTAATGAAAAACTGTTTTTT
TRBV7-2,TRBD1,.,TRBJ2-7,CASRQQGTYEQYF,TGTGCCAGCAGACAACAGGGGACCTACGAGCAGTACTTC
TRBV7-9,TRBD1,.,TRBJ2-3,CASTLRGTGLSDTQYF,TGTGCCAGCACCCTTAGAGGGACAGGGCTCTCAGATACGCAGTATTTT
TRBV21-1,.,.,TRBJ1-1,CASSKIGENTEAFF,TGTGCCAGCAGCAAAATAGGGGAGAACACTGAAGCTTTCTTT
TRBV29-1,.,.,TRBJ2-3,CSVEDGLALRDTQYF,TGCAGCGTTGAAGATGGATTAGCCCTGCGGGATACGCAGTATTTT
TRBV25-1,TRBD1,.,TRBJ1-6,CASSEGAGTGGTTLHF,TGTGCCAGCAGTGAGGGGGCCGGGACAGGGGGCACTACCCTCCACTTT
TRBV5-4,.,once,TRBJ2-3,CASSLLTGDADTQYF,TGTGCCAGCAGCTTGTTAACGGGAGATGCTGATACGCAGTATTTT
TRBV11-2,TRBD2,.,TRBJ2-1,CASSLAGGPGEQFF,TGTGCCAGCAGCTTAGCGGGAGGGCCAGGTGAGCAGTTCTTC
TRBV7-3,.,.,TRBJ2-1,CASSLTSASYNEQFF,TGTGCCAGCAGCTTAACTAGCGCCTCCTACAATGAGCAGTTCTTC
TRBV5-1,.,.,TRBJ2-2,CASSLQEGNTGELFF,TGCGCCAGCAGCCTACAGGAGGGGAACACCGGGGAGCTGTTTTTT
TRBV5-8,TRBD2,few,TRBJ2-2,CASSLSGRAAGELFF,TGTGCCAGCAGCTTAAGCGGGAGGGCCGCCGGGGAGCTGTTTTTT
TRBV18,.,.,TRBJ2-5,CASSPDRRQETQYF,TGTGCCAGCTCACCGGACAGAAGACAAGAGACCCAGTACTTC
TRBV10-3,TRBD2,.,TRBJ2-3,CAIRTSGIRSSTDTQYF,TGTGCCATCAGAACTAGCGGGATTAGATCTAGCACAGATACGCAGTATTTT
TRBV3-1/TRBV3-2,.,.,TRBJ2-1,CASSQDARALGNEQFF,TGTGCCAGCAGCCAAGACGCGAGGGCCCTCGGAAATGAGCAGTTCTTC
TRBV4-1,TRBD2,.,TRBJ2-5,CASSQDPRGVSGRVAVAQYF,TGCGCCAGCAGCCAAGATCCCCGGGGGGTTAGCGGGAGGGTCGCCGTGGCCCAGTACTTC
TRBV4-3,.,.,TRBJ1-3,CASSQRLTPLSGNTIYF,TGCGCCAGCAGCCAACGCCTGACACCGCTCTCTGGAAACACCATATATTTT
TRBV27,TRBD1,.,TRBJ2-6,CASSPRQGLTGANVLTF,TGTGCCAGCAGTCCCCGACAGGGGTTGACTGGGGCCAACGTCCTGACTTTC
TRBV7-9,TRBD1,.,TRBJ1-6,CASSYPSTGQSPLHF,TGTGCCAGCAGCTACCCGTCGACAGGGCAATCACCCCTCCACTTT
TRBV15,TRBD1,.,TRBJ2-3,CATSAPGTGTSTDTQYF,TGTGCCACCAGCGCACCCGGGACAGGGACCAGCACAGATACGCAGTATTTT
TRBV5-5,.,few,TRBJ1-4,CASSLVLWGANEKLFF,TGTGCCAGCAGCTTGGTTTTATGGGGGGCTAATGAAAAACTGTTTTTT
TRBV25-1,TRBD1,once,TRBJ1-2,CASSTDRSGEDYGYTF,TGTGCCAGCAGCACGGACAGGTCGGGTGAAGACTATGGCTACACCTTC
TRBV6-5,.,.,TRBJ1-6,CASSYSGNSYNSPLHF,TGTGCCAGCAGTTACTCGGGCAACTCCTATAATTCACCCCTCCACTTT
TRBV12-3/TRBV12-4,.,.,TRBJ1-2,CASSPLGGGYTF,TGTGCCAGCAGTCCCCTGGGGGGTGGCTACACCTTC
TRBV19,TRBD2,.,TRBJ2-1,CASTSGGVAGGLGVWNEQFF,TGTGCCAGTACCTCAGGTGGGGTAGCGGGAGGGCTAGGGGTGTGGAATGAGCAGTTCTTC
TRBV18,.,.,TRBJ1-1,CASSPLGDTEAFF,TGTGCCAGCTCGCCATTAGGGGACACTGAAGCTTTCTTT
TRBV7-9,TRBD1,.,TRBJ1-2,CASSALSDRGNGYTF,TGTGCCAGCAGCGCCTTATCCGACAGGGGGAATGGCTACACCTTC
TRBV25-1,.,.,TRBJ2-5,CASSGPTGGEETQYF,TGTGCCAGCAGTGGACCCACAGGGGGGGAGGAGACCCAGTACTTC
TRBV15,.,.,TRBJ1-4,CATSGSNRLSRTNEKLFF,TGTGCCACCAGCGGGTCGAACAGGTTGAGTCGAACTAATGAAAAACTGTTTTTT
TRBV19,TRBD1,.,TRBJ1-2,CASSIRRGRSAGYTF,TGTGCCAGTAGTATACGGAGGGGGCGCTCAGCTGGCTACACCTTC
TRBV6-2/TRBV6-3,TRBD2,.,TRBJ2-1,CASSYQAASGYNEQFF,TGTGCCAGCAGTTACCAGGCGGCTAGCGGTTACAATGAGCAGTTCTTC
TRBV5-1,TRBD2,.,TRBJ2-7,CASSRTSGYEQYF,TGCGCCAGCAGCCGGACTAGCGGGTACGAGCAGTACTTC
TRBV7-9,TRBD1,.,TRBJ2-5,CASSMDRVQETQYF,TGTGCCAGCAGCATGGACAGGGTACAAGAGACCCAGTACTTC
TRBV28,TRBD2,.,TRBJ2-2,CASSFPGTSGGELFF,TGTGCCAGCAGTTTCCCCGGGACTAGCGGCGGGGAGCTGTTTTTT
TRBV7-8,.,.,TRBJ2-5,CASSLVTGETQYF,TGTGCCAGCAGCTTAGTAACCGGGGAGACCCAGTACTTC
TRBV3-1/TRBV3-2,.,.,TRBJ1-1,CASSHLLQGNTEAFF,TGTGCCAGCAGCCACCTCCTACAGGGAAACACTGAAGCTTTCTTT